This T cell receptor beta chain appears in the sequencing data of a study of monozygotic twins with inflammatory bowel disease. Findings and limits, study-wide: Different T cell subtypes could not be distinguished. Researchers report that IBD patients shared fewer clonotypes with others than healthy twins, especially amid disease activity.

The CDR3 loop spans 14 amino acids. Germline-derived CDR1 and CDR2 are SGHTA and FQGNSA. Turning to this clonotype: The antigen is unknown.

Each of TCRalpha and TCRbeta cDNA went through two nested PCRs, lasting around 16 and 10 cycles. TCRdb re-called the 5' RACE reads and shows each CDR3 protein once, DNA omitted. The listing records just over 300,000 distinct CDR3 sequences. Sequenced input: blood. This clonotype was sampled from a human donor with ulcerative colitis or Crohn's disease, or a healthy co-twin of an affected twin (not recorded which). V and J are TRBV7-2 and TRBJ1-2; without DNA, the TCRdb call of TRBD1 cannot be checked. The CDR3: CASSLGQSVDGYTF. The full variable domain, with the rest looked up from reference TRBV7-2 and TRBJ1-2, is GAGVSQSPSNKVTEKGKDVELRCDPISGHTALYWYRQSLGQGLEFLIYFQGNSAPDKSGLPSDRFSAERTGGSVSTLTIQRTQQEDSAVYLCASSLGQSVDGYTFGSGTRLTVV.